These 4 T cell receptor beta chains were all obtained from the same sample, sequenced in a study of blood T cells in healthy people across ages. It was with a sample-barcoded 5' primer and a J-beta primer mix that a second PCR of roughly 6 to 12 cycles was run. TCRdb analysed the 5' RACE reads with MiXCR anew, one entry per CDR3 protein. The top ten hold roughly 12% of the sample, which has 650,000 to 800,000 distinct CDR3 sequences, approximately 52% seen once. The sequencing sample was made of blood. The origin of the receptors is a woman aged 80 or over in good health.

This chain connects TRBV28 to TRBJ2-7; D ambiguous. CDR3 length: 13 amino acids. Germline lookup yields CDR1 MDHEN and CDR2 SYDVKM. The DNA of the CDR3 is TGTGTCAGTCTCCAGGACGATGTCTACGAGCAGTACTTC. Encoded protein: CVSLQDDVYEQYF. The full variable domain, in which reference TRBV28 and TRBJ2-7 provide the parts outside the CDR3, is DVKVTQSSRYLVKRTGEKVFLECVQDMDHENMFWYRQDPGLGLRLIYFSYDVKMKEKGDIPEGYSVSREKKERFSLILESASTNQTSMYLCVSLQDDVYEQYFGPGTRLTVT.

This chain joins TRBV3-1 and TRBJ2-6; 7 positions match TRBD1. The V gene end was trimmed by 8 bases and the J gene end by 1 base; junction bases not matched to a gene: 5. Looked up from germline, CDR1 is LGHDT and CDR2 is YNNKEL (reference sequence). The CDR3 covers 15 residues. The CDR3 reads CASQTGWSGANVLTF. The CDR3 bases are TGTGCCAGCCAGACAGGGTGGTCTGGGGCCAACGTCCTGACTTTC.

This clonotype showed up just a few times. V gene TRBV20-1 combines with J gene TRBJ1-2, with 7 bases that match TRBD1. After removal of 2 bases from V and 8 bases from J, the junction contained 5 bases not matched to a gene. Germline V lookup: CDR1 DFQATT, CDR2 SNEGSKA (reference sequence). CDR3 size: 12 residues. In nucleotides, the CDR3 is TGCAGTGCTAGACGACAGGGCGAAGGCTACACCTTC. This translates into CSARRQGEGYTF.

The gene calls are TRBV12-3 or TRBV12-4 and TRBJ1-6, with D tentatively TRBD1 (5 bases). CDR3 length equals 15 residues. The V end was cut by 3 bases, the J end by 13 bases, with 19 bases between. CDR3: CASSLSGDSGVPLHF. In DNA, the CDR3 is TGTGCCAGCAGTTTGTCGGGGGATAGCGGCGTGCCCCTCCACTTT.